A selection of T cell receptor beta chains follows, all from one sample in a study of blood T cells in healthy people across ages. TCRdb reprocessed the 5' RACE reads with MiXCR, giving one entry per CDR3 protein. The table records 720,000 or so distinct CDR3 sequences, less than 45% of them present only once. Source material: blood. The receptors come from a man older than 75 in good health. Both conserved end residues are part of each CDR3. D genes are given only for firm matches. Where a row states a size, it is once, few, many or the class of an expanded clone; other rows omit it.

TRBJ2-3	.	TRBV7-2	.	TGTGCCAGCAGTTTAGCGTCTAGCACAGATACGCTGTATTTT	CASSLASSTDTLYF
TRBJ1-6	.	TRBV18	.	TGTGCCAGCTCACCACCGGGGCAGGCGTATAATTCACCCCTCCACTTT	CASSPPGQAYNSPLHF
TRBJ2-4	.	TRBV6-2/TRBV6-3	.	TGTGCCAGCAAACTGGATCAAGCCAAAAACATTCAGTACTTC	CASKLDQAKNIQYF
TRBJ1-5	few	TRBV2	.	TGTGCCAGCAGTGAGAATGGGGGAAATCAGCCCCAGCATTTT	CASSENGGNQPQHF
TRBJ1-1	.	TRBV5-1	.	TGCGCCAGCAGCTTACTACAGGGTAGTACCACTGAAGCTTTCTTT	CASSLLQGSTTEAFF
TRBJ2-3	many	TRBV29-1	.	TGCAGCGGTATCGATCAAAATTTATTCACAGATACGCAGTATTTT	CSGIDQNLFTDTQYF
TRBJ2-2	.	TRBV12-3/TRBV12-4	TRBD2	TGTGCCAGCAGAGAACCGGGACTAGGGGGGGAGCTGTTTTTT	CASREPGLGGELFF
TRBJ2-1	.	TRBV3-1	TRBD2	TGTGCCAGCAGCCAACCCCGACTAGCGGGAGGAAGTACCTACAATGAGCAGTTCTTC	CASSQPRLAGGSTYNEQFF
TRBJ2-3	.	TRBV4-1	.	TGCGCCAGCAGCCAAGATCCCGGGGGTTCAGATACGCAGTATTTT	CASSQDPGGSDTQYF
TRBJ2-1	few	TRBV4-3	TRBD2	TGCGCCAGCAGCCAAGATGGGACTAGTCAGGGTGAGCAGTTCTTC	CASSQDGTSQGEQFF
TRBJ2-7	few	TRBV9	.	TGTGCCGGCACCTTATGGACAGAGCTTCCCTACGAGCAGTACTTC	CAGTLWTELPYEQYF
TRBJ1-2	.	TRBV7-9	.	TGTGCCAGCAGCCGAAAAGACGGGGATGGCTACACCTTC	CASSRKDGDGYTF
TRBJ2-1	.	TRBV27	TRBD2	TGTGCCAGCAGTGCCTCCGGGACTAGCGGGCCCCCACGCAATGAGCAGTTCTTC	CASSASGTSGPPRNEQFF
TRBJ1-2	.	TRBV6-2/TRBV6-3	.	TGTGCCAGCACCTTGGGCGATGGCAATTATGGCTACACCTTC	CASTLGDGNYGYTF
TRBJ2-5	.	TRBV5-6	TRBD2	TGTGCCAGCAGCATATTAGCGGGGGGCAGGGGAGAGACCCAGTACTTC	CASSILAGGRGETQYF
TRBJ2-5	.	TRBV18	.	TGTGCCAGCTCCCCAGCCCTTCAAGAGACCCAGTACTTC	CASSPALQETQYF
TRBJ2-5	.	TRBV12-3/TRBV12-4	TRBD1	TGTGCCAGCAGCCCCCCGTCGGGACAGCAAGAGACCCAGTACTTC	CASSPPSGQQETQYF
TRBJ2-5	.	TRBV20-1	.	TGCAGCTGGAACGGGGGCTTAAAGTACCAAGAGACCCAGTACTTC	CSWNGGLKYQETQYF
TRBJ1-2	.	TRBV11-2	.	TGTGCCAGCAGCCCTAGGGGGGAAGGGGGCTATGGCTACACCTTC	CASSPRGEGGYGYTF
TRBJ2-1	.	TRBV28	TRBD1	TGTGCCAGCCACCCTACTCCCGGGACAGGGGTCTACAATGAGCAGTTCTTC	CASHPTPGTGVYNEQFF
TRBJ1-1	.	TRBV6-2/TRBV6-3	.	TGTGCCAGCAGTTACGCGGGATCCGTCACTGAAGCTTTCTTT	CASSYAGSVTEAFF
TRBJ2-5	few	TRBV6-2/TRBV6-3	.	TGTGCCAGCAGCGGCCTATCGGGGGAACTAGCTATGGAGACCCAGTACTTC	CASSGLSGELAMETQYF
TRBJ2-3	.	TRBV27	.	TGTGCCAGCAGTTTCAGGACGGCTAGCGGCACAGATACGCAGTATTTT	CASSFRTASGTDTQYF
TRBJ2-1	.	TRBV20-1	.	TGCAGTGCAGTACAGGACGCAACCTACAATGAGCAGTTCTTC	CSAVQDATYNEQFF
TRBJ1-1	.	TRBV7-8	TRBD1	TGTGCCAGCAGCTTACCCCGGGACAGGGGTACTGAAGCTTTCTTT	CASSLPRDRGTEAFF
TRBJ2-4	.	TRBV7-2	TRBD2	TGTGCCAGCAGCTTAGAAGGAGCGGGGTGGGCCAAAAACATTCAGTACTTC	CASSLEGAGWAKNIQYF
TRBJ2-5	few	TRBV5-1	TRBD1	TGCGCCAGCAACTCTCCGGGACAGGGGCCTGAGGAGCAGTACTTC	CASNSPGQGPEEQYF
TRBJ2-4	few	TRBV7-9	.	TGTGCCAGCAGCCCCCGAGGCAGCGGAACAGCCAAAAACATTCAGTACTTC	CASSPRGSGTAKNIQYF
TRBJ1-2	.	TRBV2	.	TGTGCCTCCGAGGACGGCGGGACCTATGGCTACACCTTC	CASEDGGTYGYTF
TRBJ2-5	.	TRBV3-1	.	TGTGCCAGCAGCCAAGGGGGGTCTTTGCGGCAAGAGACCCAGTACTTC	CASSQGGSLRQETQYF
TRBJ2-3	.	TRBV19	TRBD1	TGTGCCAGTAGTCCGGCGACAGGGGGTAGAGAGACGCAGTATTTT	CASSPATGGRETQYF
TRBJ2-3	many	TRBV24-1	.	TGTGCCACCAGTGATTCACACCTAACAGATACGCAGTATTTT	CATSDSHLTDTQYF
TRBJ1-2	once	TRBV12-3/TRBV12-4	.	TGTGCCAGCAGTGTCAAGGGCTGGGACTATGGCTACACCTTC	CASSVKGWDYGYTF
TRBJ2-3	.	TRBV7-9	.	TGTGCCAGCAGCTTAAGGGAGGACTTAGCAGATACGCAGTATTTT	CASSLREDLADTQYF
TRBJ1-1	few	TRBV20-1	.	TGCAGTGCTAGACGGCCCGGGGGGGTCGGCACTGAAGCTTTCTTT	CSARRPGGVGTEAFF
TRBJ1-2	few	TRBV21-1	.	TGTGCCAGCAGCAAGAACAGCTATGGCTACACCTTC	CASSKNSYGYTF
TRBJ2-7	.	TRBV12-5	.	TGTGCTAGTGGCGCTGATGTAGTCGCCTACGAGCAGTACTTC	CASGADVVAYEQYF
TRBJ2-7	.	TRBV20-1	TRBD1	TGCAGTGCCACGACAGGGCTCGAGCAGTACTTC	CSATTGLEQYF
TRBJ1-2	few	TRBV6-2/TRBV6-3	TRBD1	TGTGCCAGCGTCCCGGGACAGGGAGCGACTAACTATGGCTACACCTTC	CASVPGQGATNYGYTF
TRBJ2-7	.	TRBV3-1	TRBD1	TGTGCCAGCAAACAGTATGCAGGGGGTGGCGAGCAGTACTTC	CASKQYAGGGEQYF
TRBJ2-7	few	TRBV9	TRBD1	TGTGCCAGCACTATCCCCACTGACACAGGGGACGTCTACGAGCAGTACTTC	CASTIPTDTGDVYEQYF
TRBJ2-1	.	TRBV28	.	TGTGCCAGCACAAGAGGGAGGCTGAAGGCCAATGAGCAGTTCTTC	CASTRGRLKANEQFF
TRBJ2-1	few	TRBV6-1	.	TGTGCCAGCAGTGAAAGGCGTATCGGGGGTTCCCCCATGCATGAGCAGTTCTTC	CASSERRIGGSPMHEQFF
TRBJ2-7	.	TRBV6-2/TRBV6-3	.	TGTGCCAGCAGGCTGGTAGTAGCGGAACTCTACGAGCAGTACTTC	CASRLVVAELYEQYF
TRBJ2-1	many	TRBV6-5	.	TGTGCCAGCAGTTACTCCCGGGACTGGCATAATGAGCAGTTCTTC	CASSYSRDWHNEQFF
TRBJ2-1	.	TRBV28	TRBD2	TGTGCCAGCAGTCCTACAACTAGCGGAGCTGAGCAGTTCTTC	CASSPTTSGAEQFF
TRBJ1-4	.	TRBV4-1	.	TGCGCCAGCAGCCAAACGACAGGCTTTAATGAAAAACTGTTTTTT	CASSQTTGFNEKLFF
TRBJ1-1	.	TRBV6-2/TRBV6-3	TRBD1	TGTGCCAGCAGTTCCCCCTATGACAGGGACACTGAAGCTTTCTTT	CASSSPYDRDTEAFF
TRBJ2-3	.	TRBV14	TRBD2	TGTGCCAGCAGCCAAGCAATCTTGAGGGGGACTAGGATTAAAGATACGCAGTATTTT	CASSQAILRGTRIKDTQYF
TRBJ2-5	.	TRBV15	.	TGTGCCACCAGCACAGAAAGGTTGGGGGAGACCCAGTACTTC	CATSTERLGETQYF
TRBJ1-6	.	TRBV29-1	TRBD1	TGCAGCGTTTCGACAGGGACGAATTCACCCCTCCACTTT	CSVSTGTNSPLHF
TRBJ2-3	many	TRBV5-8	TRBD1	TGTGCCAGCACAAAAGGGGACAGGGTGACAGATACGCAGTATTTT	CASTKGDRVTDTQYF
TRBJ2-2	few	TRBV10-1	.	TGCGCCAGCAGAAGCGGTGGCCCACCGGCCGGGGAGCTGTTTTTT	CASRSGGPPAGELFF
TRBJ2-5	.	TRBV19	.	TGTGCCAGTAGTATAAGAGGCGGGGATAATGAGCAGTACTTC	CASSIRGGDNEQYF
TRBJ2-7	few	TRBV20-1	TRBD1	TGCAGTGCTAGAGCACAGACAGGGTGGTACGAGCAGTACTTC	CSARAQTGWYEQYF
TRBJ1-1	few	TRBV14	.	TGTGCCAGCAGCCGCATCCCCGGGACAGAAGCTTTCTTT	CASSRIPGTEAFF
TRBJ2-5	.	TRBV11-2	.	TGTGCCAGCAGCACCCGCAAGGACCAGGAGACCCAGTACTTC	CASSTRKDQETQYF
TRBJ2-1	.	TRBV12-3/TRBV12-4	.	TGTGCCAGCAGGGACGGGGCAGGCCCTTATGAGCAGTTCTTC	CASRDGAGPYEQFF
TRBJ2-5	.	TRBV7-2	TRBD1	TGTGCCAGCAGCCAGGGGAGGACAGGGGCTTGGAGGCAGTACTTC	CASSQGRTGAWRQYF